Presented here are 23 T cell receptor beta chains from one specimen sequenced in a study of T cell repertoires in cytomegalovirus infection. MiXCR was run by TCRdb on the reads, yielding one entry per CDR3 protein. The table lists roughly 720,000 distinct CDR3 sequences, 35% to 45% of them singletons. The sequencing sample was made of PBMCs. Receptors originate from a human donor in good health (CMV status not recorded). Some clones in this sample may be carry-over from other donors' samples.

The sample holds many counts of this clonotype. The rearrangement links TRBV19 to TRBJ1-5; D remains unclear. Germline CDR1 reads LNHDA; CDR2 reads SQIVND (reference sequence). V lost 3 bases, J lost 2 bases, and 8 bases lay in between. This CDR3 region has 14 residues. CDR3 loop: CASSMGEGNQPQHF. The DNA for the CDR3 is TGTGCCAGTAGTATGGGAGAGGGCAATCAGCCCCAGCATTTT.

There are a few counts of this clonotype. V and J are TRBV28 and TRBJ1-4; possible D gene TRBD1, 5 bases. The CDR3 sequence is 15 residues long. Germline lookup yields CDR1 MDHEN and CDR2 SYDVKM. Trimming took 1 base from V and 5 from J, leaving 11 bases between them. The CDR3 is CASSLLQVINEKLFF. CDR3 in DNA: TGTGCCAGCAGTTTATTACAGGTTATAAATGAAAAACTGTTTTTT.

This chain joins TRBV6-1 and TRBJ2-1; D is unclear. V lost 7 bases and J 0 bases, leaving 7 bases between the germline ends. CDR1 and CDR2 from the germline V gene are MNHNS and SASEGT. The CDR3 spans 13 residues. The CDR3 coding sequence is TGTGCCAGCACCAGGAGCTCCTACAATGAGCAGTTCTTC. It codes for CASTRSSYNEQFF.

There are many counts of this clonotype. A junction boundary mismatches the germline segment, possibly from a read error. The rearrangement links TRBV7-2 to TRBJ1-2; no definite D call. This CDR3 region has 16 residues. Germline values: CDR1 SGHTA, CDR2 FQGNSA. As DNA, the CDR3 is TGTGCCAGCAGCGTAGCCAGCCGAGGGTCGGCCTATGGCTACACCTTC. This codes for CASSVASRGSAYGYTF.

This clonotype was observed a handful of times. The rearrangement joins TRBV7-2 to TRBJ1-1; 7 bases match TRBD1. There are 16 residues in the CDR3. Germline CDR1 reads SGHTA; CDR2 reads FQGNSA. V dropped 4 bases and J dropped 2; count of bases not matched to a gene: 10. The CDR3 bases are TGTGCCAGCAGCTCCAGCCCGAGACAGGGTAACACTGAAGCTTTCTTT. This encodes CASSSSPRQGNTEAFF.

The rearrangement links TRBV9 to TRBJ2-7, with 7 positions matching TRBD1. Unmatched junction bases numbered 2, after V lost 0 bases and J lost 2 bases. The germline gives CDR1 SGDLS, CDR2 YYNGEE. CDR3 length equals 14 residues. Written as DNA, the CDR3 is TGTGCCAGCAGCGTAGGGGACAGCGCCTACGAGCAGTACTTC. Its protein product is CASSVGDSAYEQYF.

V is TRBV14 and J is TRBJ2-7; the D is unclear. This CDR3 has 9 amino acids. CDR1 and CDR2 from the germline V gene are SGHDN and FVKESK. V lost 10 bases to trimming and J lost 4 bases, with 5 bases between them. Here the CDR3 reads CAIRYEQYF. DNA of the CDR3: TGTGCCATCCGATACGAGCAGTACTTC.

J is TRBJ1-1 and V is TRBV5-1; no reliable D call. V dropped 6 bases and J dropped 5 bases, with 20 bases sitting between them. Germline CDR1 SGHRS, CDR2 YFSETQ. This CDR3 contains 15 residues. The CDR3 DNA follows: TGCGCCAGCATGGGTGGGAGTGGTCCGGGAACTGAAGCTTTCTTT. Protein sequence: CASMGGSGPGTEAFF.

The chain couples TRBV11-2 to TRBJ1-1; 7 bases line up with TRBD1. Trimming took 3 bases from V and 0 from J; bases not matched to a gene: 4. This CDR3 has 15 residues. Germline CDR1 SGHAT, CDR2 FQNNGV. CDR3: CASSFWDSMNTEAFF. CDR3 sequence (DNA): TGTGCCAGCAGCTTCTGGGACAGCATGAACACTGAAGCTTTCTTT.

The chain recombines TRBV12-3 or TRBV12-4 with TRBJ2-7; TRBD2 matches 8 bases. The CDR3 has 15 amino acids. V gave up 10 bases and J gave up 2 bases; unmatched junction bases: 13. This CDR3 is CATAGSAGVPYEQYF. The DNA of the CDR3 is TGTGCCACCGCGGGGTCAGCGGGAGTCCCCTACGAGCAGTACTTC.

This chain uses TRBV12-3 or TRBV12-4 with TRBJ1-5; D unclear. This CDR3 comprises 14 residues. Trimming removed 2 bases at V and 4 bases at J, with 9 bases between. This chain's CDR3 is CASSLWDQNQPQHF. DNA for the CDR3: TGTGCCAGCAGTTTATGGGATCAGAATCAGCCCCAGCATTTT.

The chain is built from TRBV19 and TRBJ2-1; the match to TRBD2 covers 13 bases. The J segment lost 4 bases and the V segment lost 5 bases, leaving 8 bases of the junction unmatched. Germline assignment: CDR1 LNHDA and CDR2 SQIVND (reference sequence). The CDR3 totals 17 residues. The CDR3 nucleotides are TGTGCCAGTAGTTTGTTGACTAGCGGGGGGCCATACAATGAGCAGTTCTTC. This gives the protein CASSLLTSGGPYNEQFF.

This chain uses TRBV28 with TRBJ2-1; TRBD2 agrees at 10 bases. Germline-derived CDR1 and CDR2 are MDHEN and SYDVKM. J lost 5 bases, V lost 1 base, and 17 bases had no gene match. This CDR3 contains 20 residues. The CDR3 sequence: CASSLLRARGKREGDNEQFF. The DNA for the CDR3 is TGTGCCAGCAGTTTATTACGGGCCCGTGGGAAGCGGGAGGGCGACAATGAGCAGTTCTTC.

J is TRBJ1-5 and V is TRBV19; the D gene is possibly TRBD1 (5 bases). V was cut by 9 bases and J by 9 bases, with 15 bases left in between. The CDR3 totals 12 residues. CDR1 is LNHDA, CDR2 SQIVND, per germline (reference sequence). CDR3 sequence: CASGPPGRPQHF. CDR3 sequence (DNA): TGTGCCAGCGGACCCCCGGGACGGCCCCAGCATTTT. Drawing the rest from reference TRBV19 and TRBJ1-5, the complete variable domain is DGGITQSPKYLFRKEGQNVTLSCEQNLNHDAMYWYRQDPGQGLRLIYYSQIVNDFQKGDIAEGYSVSREKKESFPLTVTSAQKNPTAFYLCASGPPGRPQHFGDGTRLSIL.

This clonotype was picked up a small number of times. This chain uses TRBV7-6 with TRBJ1-1; 7 nucleotides align to TRBD1. CDR3 length: 14 residues. The trim removed 5 bases at V and 4 bases at J, leaving 7 bases unmatched. Germline CDR1 SGHVS, CDR2 FNYEAQ. CDR3 protein: CASSELRGGTEAFF. CDR3 bases: TGTGCCAGCAGCGAACTCAGGGGGGGCACTGAAGCTTTCTTT.

The J gene is TRBJ2-2, the V gene TRBV12-3 or TRBV12-4; no clear D gene. V lost 5 bases, J lost 7 bases, and 14 bases lay in between. This CDR3 spans 14 amino acids. CDR3 nucleotide sequence: TGTGCCAGCAGTCCTTCTCCGAGGCACGGGGAGCTGTTTTTT. Translating gives CASSPSPRHGELFF.

The rearrangement joins TRBV5-1 to TRBJ2-3; D may be TRBD2 (6 bases). Germline V gene lookup returns CDR1 SGHRS and CDR2 YFSETQ. Trimming stripped 0 bases from V and 2 bases from J, with 13 bases between. This CDR3 region has 16 residues. The CDR3 protein is CASSLGPSEDTDTQYF. In nucleotides, the CDR3 is TGCGCCAGCAGCTTGGGACCTAGCGAGGACACAGATACGCAGTATTTT.

V gene TRBV28 combines with J gene TRBJ1-5; 7 bases are shared with TRBD1. Trimming removed 5 bases from V and 4 bases from J; junction bases left unmatched: 5. Looked up from germline, CDR1 is MDHEN and CDR2 is SYDVKM. This CDR3 spans 14 amino acids. In DNA form, the CDR3 reads TGTGCCAGCAGTCCCCACAGGGGTAATCAGCCCCAGCATTTT. Protein sequence: CASSPHRGNQPQHF. The whole variable domain, remainder taken from reference TRBV28 and TRBJ1-5, is DVKVTQSSRYLVKRTGEKVFLECVQDMDHENMFWYRQDPGLGLRLIYFSYDVKMKEKGDIPEGYSVSREKKERFSLILESASTNQTSMYLCASSPHRGNQPQHFGDGTRLSIL.

This clonotype was detected a few times. The chain is built from TRBV7-6 and TRBJ2-3; D remains unclear. The CDR3 is 12 amino acids. V lost 7 bases to trimming and J lost 2 bases, with 7 bases between them. Germline CDR1 is SGHVS and CDR2 is FNYEAQ. The DNA for the CDR3 is TGTGCCAGCATGGGGATCACAGATACGCAGTATTTT. This codes for CASMGITDTQYF.

This clonotype was counted at least ten times. CDR3 coding DNA: TGTGCCAGCAGCTCCCCCGGTGAGCAGTACTTC. Its translation: CASSSPGEQYF. This rearrangement joins TRBV7-2 to TRBJ2-7; D gene unclear. Per germline, CDR1 SGHTA and CDR2 FQGNSA. V shed 4 bases and J shed 7 bases, with 8 bases lying between them. The CDR3 loop spans 11 amino acids.

Remarks on this clonotype: The junction does not match germline at one end; this may be a read error. The rearrangement links TRBV7-2 to TRBJ2-3, with 9 positions matching TRBD2. Germline V gives CDR1 SGHTA, CDR2 FQGNSA. The CDR3 totals 17 residues. CDR3 sequence (DNA): TGTGCCAGCAGCTTAGACTCTAGCGGGGCTAGCACAGATACGCCGTATTTT. Its protein is CASSLDSSGASTDTPYF.

The rearrangement links TRBV28 to TRBJ1-3, with D perhaps TRBD1 (6 bases). Trimming cost V 4 bases and J 3 bases, with 13 bases left between them. CDR3 length: 15 residues. In germline, CDR1 is MDHEN, CDR2 SYDVKM. The CDR3 loop reads CASSSITGFGNTIYF. CDR3 DNA: TGTGCCAGCAGTTCCATAACAGGGTTTGGAAACACCATATATTTT. Using reference TRBV28 and TRBJ1-3 for the parts outside the CDR3, the full variable domain is DVKVTQSSRYLVKRTGEKVFLECVQDMDHENMFWYRQDPGLGLRLIYFSYDVKMKEKGDIPEGYSVSREKKERFSLILESASTNQTSMYLCASSSITGFGNTIYFGEGSWLTVV.

This clonotype was seen a handful of times. V gene TRBV5-1 combines with J gene TRBJ1-2, with D uncertain. The CDR3 has 17 amino acids. Germline values: CDR1 SGHRS, CDR2 YFSETQ. V was pared by 2 bases and J by 2 bases, with 19 bases between. The CDR3 nucleotides read TGCGCCAGCAGCTTTTTCAGCCAGTCTCACCCGAACTATGGCTACACCTTC. This gives the protein CASSFFSQSHPNYGYTF.